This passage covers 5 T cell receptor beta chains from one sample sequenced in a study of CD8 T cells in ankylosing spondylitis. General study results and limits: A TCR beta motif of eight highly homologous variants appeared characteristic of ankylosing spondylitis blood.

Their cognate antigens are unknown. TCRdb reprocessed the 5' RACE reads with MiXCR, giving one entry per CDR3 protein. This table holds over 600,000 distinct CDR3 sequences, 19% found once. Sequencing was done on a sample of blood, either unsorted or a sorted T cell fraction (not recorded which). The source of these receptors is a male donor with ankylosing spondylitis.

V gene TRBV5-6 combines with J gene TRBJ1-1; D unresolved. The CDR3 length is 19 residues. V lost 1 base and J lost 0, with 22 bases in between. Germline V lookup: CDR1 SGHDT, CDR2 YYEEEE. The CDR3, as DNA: TGTGCCAGCAGCTTGTACCTAGCGCGCGGTGAGACGGTGAACACTGAAGCTTTCTTT. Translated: CASSLYLARGETVNTEAFF.

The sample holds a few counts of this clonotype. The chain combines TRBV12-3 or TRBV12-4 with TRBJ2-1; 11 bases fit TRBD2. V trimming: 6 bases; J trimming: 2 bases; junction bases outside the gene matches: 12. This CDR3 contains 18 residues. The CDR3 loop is CASRLLGLAGGTYNEQFF. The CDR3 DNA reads TGTGCCAGCAGACTTCTGGGCCTAGCGGGGGGCACCTACAATGAGCAGTTCTTC.

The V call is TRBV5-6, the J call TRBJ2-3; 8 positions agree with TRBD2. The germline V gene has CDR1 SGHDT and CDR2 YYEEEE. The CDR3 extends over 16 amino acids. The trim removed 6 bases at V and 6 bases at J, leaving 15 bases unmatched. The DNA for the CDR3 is TGTGCCAGCAAAACAAGCGGGAGAGCAAGTTGGGATACGCAGTATTTT. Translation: CASKTSGRASWDTQYF.

CDR3 loop: CASKERGTDNSPLHF. Here the CDR3 DNA reads TGTGCCAGCAAGGAGCGGGGGACAGATAATTCACCCCTCCACTTT. V usage is TRBV2 and J usage is TRBJ1-6; TRBD1 aligns across 7 bases. V trimming: 7 bases; J trimming: 5 bases; junction bases outside the gene matches: 8. The CDR3 is made up of 15 amino acids. CDR1 and CDR2 (germline): SNHLY, FYNNEI. The whole variable domain, filled in from reference TRBV2 and TRBJ1-6, reads EPEVTQTPSHQVTQMGQEVILRCVPISNHLYFYWYRQILGQKVEFLVSFYNNEISEKSEIFDDQFSVERPDGSNFTLKIRSTKLEDSAMYFCASKERGTDNSPLHFGNGTRLTVT.

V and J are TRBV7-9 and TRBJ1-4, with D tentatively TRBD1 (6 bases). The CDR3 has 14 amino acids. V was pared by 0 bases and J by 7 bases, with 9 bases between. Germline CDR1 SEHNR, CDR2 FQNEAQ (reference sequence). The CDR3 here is CASSLARGGEKLFF. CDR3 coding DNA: TGTGCCAGCAGCTTAGCCAGGGGCGGTGAAAAACTGTTTTTT. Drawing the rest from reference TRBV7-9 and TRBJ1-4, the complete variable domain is DTGVSQNPRHKITKRGQNVTFRCDPISEHNRLYWYRQTLGQGPEFLTYFQNEAQLEKSRLLSDRFSAERPKGSFSTLEIQRTEQGDSAMYLCASSLARGGEKLFFGSGTQLSVL.